Listed here are 32 T cell receptor beta chains from one sample, sequenced in a study of cytotoxic CD8 clonotypes in ibrutinib-treated CLL. Libraries were prepared by immunoSEQ multiplex PCR; TCRdb keeps only in-frame clonotypes and omits some of them. The sample has 95,000 to 100,000 clones; approximately 80% are singletons. Source: PBMCs, taken after 12 months of ibrutinib treatment. Receptors were obtained from a human donor with chronic lymphocytic leukemia.

V usage is TRBV5-6 and J usage is TRBJ1-4; TRBD1 aligns across 7 bases. This CDR3 region has 14 residues. V lost 2 bases, J lost 7 bases, and 5 bases stayed unmatched. Germline V gives CDR1 SGHDT, CDR2 YYEEEE. The CDR3 bases are TGTGCCAGCAGCTTTGGCCAGGGGGGTGAAAAACTGTTTTTT. This encodes CASSFGQGGEKLFF. Variable domain in full (rest from reference TRBV5-6 and TRBJ1-4): DAGVTQSPTHLIKTRGQQVTLRCSPKSGHDTVSWYQQALGQGPQFIFQYYEEEERQRGNFPDRFSGHQFPNYSSELNVNALLLGDSALYLCASSFGQGGEKLFFGSGTQLSVL.

The chain is built from TRBV18 and TRBJ1-4; TRBD1 is a possible D gene (5 bases). The V gene's germline CDR1 is KGHSH and CDR2 LQKENI. The length of the CDR3 is 15 residues. Trimming stripped 1 base from V and 0 bases from J, with 6 bases between. This CDR3 is CASSPRGSTNEKLFF. The CDR3 nucleotides read TGTGCCAGCTCACCACGGGGGTCAACTAATGAAAAACTGTTTTTT.

The CDR3 loop is CASAGGPVGEAFF. CDR3 coding DNA: TGCGCCAGCGCTGGGGGCCCGGTTGGTGAAGCTTTCTTT. This chain connects TRBV10-2 to TRBJ1-1, with a weak D call TRBD1 (6 bases). Germline loops: CDR1 WSHSY, CDR2 SAAADI. CDR3 size: 13 residues. The V gene lost 8 bases and the J gene lost 7 bases, with 17 bases spanning the gap.

The V and J genes are TRBV7-8 and TRBJ2-5; D tentatively fits TRBD1 or TRBD2 (5 bases each). The V end was cut by 4 bases, the J end by 3 bases, with 9 bases between. The length of the CDR3 is 13 residues. The germline V gene has CDR1 SGHVS and CDR2 FQNEAQ. The CDR3 DNA is TGTGCCAGCAGCTGGGACGGAAAAGAGACCCAGTACTTC. Its protein is CASSWDGKETQYF.

The genes are TRBV7-3 and TRBJ2-3; 8 positions match TRBD1. Germline V gene data show CDR1 as SGHTA and CDR2 as FQGTGA. The CDR3 is made up of 14 amino acids. V lost 6 bases to trimming and J lost 3 bases; unmatched junction nucleotides: 5. The CDR3 reads CASSKDRATDTQYF. The CDR3, as DNA: TGTGCCAGCAGTAAGGACAGGGCGACAGATACGCAGTATTTT.

This clone was seen just once. The chain couples TRBV7-2 to TRBJ1-3; 8 bases are shared with TRBD1. The CDR3 loop spans 18 amino acids. The V gene's germline CDR1 is SGHTA and CDR2 FQGNSA. V dropped 2 bases and J dropped 4; count of bases not matched to a gene: 13. The CDR3 coding sequence is TGTGCCAGCAGCTTAATGTCCATAGGACAGGGTAGGGGAAACACCATATATTTT. Translated: CASSLMSIGQGRGNTIYF.

This sequence joins TRBV5-1 and TRBJ2-7; TRBD2 might be the D (5 bases). In germline, CDR1 is SGHRS, CDR2 YFSETQ. Trimming cost V 3 bases and J 5 bases, with 18 bases left between them. The CDR3 length is 15 residues. CDR3 bases: TGCGCCAGCAGCTCGCAGAGGGTGGGTTCGAACGAGCAGTACTTC. Translated: CASSSQRVGSNEQYF.

The chain recombines TRBV6-7 with TRBJ2-7; D possibly corresponds to TRBD1 (6 bases). TRBV6-7 is marked as an open reading frame, function uncertain. The CDR3 totals 16 residues. V was shortened by 4 bases and J by 7 bases, with 23 bases between the two germline ends. The CDR3 protein is CASSFQWDTRGGEQYF. DNA of the CDR3: TGTGCCAGCAGTTTCCAATGGGACACAAGGGGTGGTGAGCAGTACTTC.

The table lists this clone with a count of one. CDR3 sequence reads: CARLPFPGQGIGYTF. The CDR3 DNA reads TGTGCCAGACTCCCTTTCCCGGGACAGGGAATTGGCTACACCTTC. J is TRBJ1-2 and V is TRBV6-1; 9 bases are shared with TRBD1. In germline, CDR1 is MNHNS, CDR2 SASEGT. Trimming took 9 bases from V and 7 from J; bases not matched to a gene: 15. The CDR3 is 15 amino acids.

The CDR3 loop reads CASSGLGEGGYTF. CDR3 nucleotides: TGCGCCAGCAGCGGCCTGGGAGAGGGTGGCTACACCTTC. The chain couples TRBV5-1 to TRBJ1-2; no firm D call. This CDR3 has 13 amino acids. CDR1 and CDR2 (germline): SGHRS, YFSETQ. Trimming stripped 4 bases from V and 7 bases from J, with 14 bases between.

The chain uses TRBV9 and TRBJ2-3; a possible D gene is TRBD2 (5 bases). V lost 4 bases to trimming and J lost 4 bases, with 16 bases between them. The CDR3 covers 15 residues. CDR1 SGDLS and CDR2 YYNGEE come from the germline V gene. The CDR3 nucleotides read TGTGCCAGCAGCCCGGGGTTTCTAGAGGCAGATACGCAGTATTTT. Translated: CASSPGFLEADTQYF.

The chain joins TRBV6-5 to TRBJ2-7; 9 nucleotides line up with TRBD1. Germline assignment: CDR1 MNHEY and CDR2 SVGAGI. CDR3 length equals 14 residues. The V segment lost 2 bases and the J segment 2 bases; nucleotides outside the gene matches: 1. CDR3 in amino acids: CASSYGTGTYEQYF. The DNA of the CDR3 is TGTGCCAGCAGTTACGGGACAGGGACCTACGAGCAGTACTTC.

This sequence joins TRBV2 and TRBJ2-2, with 9 bases fitting TRBD2. Germline V gene sequence: CDR1 SNHLY, CDR2 FYNNEI. J lost 0 bases, V lost 7 bases, and 3 bases had no gene match. This CDR3 contains 15 residues. The CDR3, as DNA: TGTGCCAGCATCTTAGCGGGGGCGAACACCGGGGAGCTGTTTTTT. It specifies CASILAGANTGELFF.

This chain uses TRBV4-2 with TRBJ1-2, with 10 bases identical to TRBD1. The length of the CDR3 is 14 residues. Germline CDR1 reads LGHNA; CDR2 reads YNFKEQ. V lost 1 base to trimming and J lost 5 bases; unmatched junction nucleotides: 1. In DNA, the CDR3 is TGTGCCAGCAGCCAAGGACAGGGGGCTTATGGCTACACCTTC. This encodes CASSQGQGAYGYTF.

The V call is TRBV7-6, the J call TRBJ2-7; D call uncertain. This CDR3 comprises 15 residues. Germline CDR1 reads SGHVS; CDR2 reads FNYEAQ. Trimming took 2 bases from V and 5 from J, leaving 16 bases between them. The CDR3 loop is CASSLSVGPGNEQYF. CDR3 nucleotides: TGTGCCAGCAGCTTATCTGTAGGGCCAGGTAACGAGCAGTACTTC.

This clone is a singleton in its sample. This chain connects TRBV2 to TRBJ2-2; D is undetermined. The CDR3 runs 15 residues. Germline CDR1 SNHLY, CDR2 FYNNEI. The V gene lost 5 bases and the J gene lost 1 base, with 11 bases spanning the gap. For the CDR3, the DNA is TGTGCCAGCAGTTCGCAAGGGATGAACACCGGGGAGCTGTTTTTT. It codes for CASSSQGMNTGELFF.

The chain employs TRBV6-6 and TRBJ2-3; D is undetermined. CDR3 size: 13 residues. Trimming removed 6 bases at V and 5 bases at J, with 12 bases between. Germline V gives CDR1 MNHNY, CDR2 SVGAGI (reference sequence). Written as DNA, the CDR3 is TGTGCCAGCAGGGACCCTGTCGTAGATACGCAGTATTTT. This translates into CASRDPVVDTQYF.

This clone was recorded only once. V and J are TRBV25-1 and TRBJ1-4; D uncertain. V lost 1 base and J 7 bases, leaving 13 bases between the germline ends. The length of the CDR3 is 15 residues. The germline V gene encodes CDR1 MGHDK and CDR2 SYGVNS. CDR3 region: CASSELSPLVEKLFF. For the CDR3, the DNA is TGTGCCAGCAGTGAATTGAGTCCTCTGGTTGAAAAACTGTTTTTT.

The rearrangement links TRBV11-3 to TRBJ2-1; D uncertain. The CDR3 has 14 residues. Germline lookup yields CDR1 SGHNT and CDR2 YENEEA. V was cut by 5 bases and J by 4 bases, with 12 bases left in between. CDR3 protein: CASSREQRYNEQFF. The CDR3 DNA reads TGTGCCAGCAGCAGGGAACAGAGGTACAATGAGCAGTTCTTC.

J is TRBJ2-3 and V is TRBV10-3, with TRBD2 identical over 7 bases. Germline CDR1 reads ENHRY; CDR2 reads SYGVKD. The CDR3 sequence is 17 residues long. The V and J ends lost 11 bases and 2 bases, in that order; junction bases with no gene match: 19. The CDR3 DNA sequence: TGTGCCCCCGGTGTGGGCGGGGGTGACCATTCCACAGATACGCAGTATTTT. This encodes CAPGVGGGDHSTDTQYF.

This clone was observed a handful of times. The V call is TRBV7-3, the J call TRBJ1-5; D remains unclear. The V end lost 0 bases, the J end lost 7 bases, and 7 bases lay between the germline ends. CDR1 SGHTA and CDR2 FQGTGA come from the germline V gene. CDR3 length equals 13 residues. CDR3 amino acids: CASSLTSQQPQHF. The CDR3 bases are TGTGCCAGCAGCTTAACTTCTCAACAGCCCCAGCATTTT. Filled out from reference TRBV7-3 and TRBJ1-5, the complete variable domain reads GAGVSQTPSNKVTEKGKYVELRCDPISGHTALYWYRQSLGQGPEFLIYFQGTGAADDSGLPNDRFFAVRPEGSVSTLKIQRTERGDSAVYLCASSLTSQQPQHFGDGTRLSIL.

This chain's CDR3 is CASSLTGTGNTIYF. Written as DNA, the CDR3 is TGCGCCAGCAGTCTGACAGGAACTGGAAACACCATATATTTT. The rearrangement links TRBV5-1 to TRBJ1-3; a possible D gene is TRBD1 (6 bases). V was shortened by 5 bases and J by 2 bases, with 11 bases between the two germline ends. The CDR3 is 14 residues long. Germline V CDR1 and CDR2: SGHRS, YFSETQ.

This chain joins TRBV15 and TRBJ1-2; 8 bases line up with TRBD1. Per the germline V gene, CDR1 is LNHNV and CDR2 is YYDKDF (reference sequence). The trim removed 1 base at V and 8 bases at J, leaving 9 bases unmatched. This CDR3 contains 15 residues. The CDR3 spells CATSRATGVGGGYTF. The CDR3 DNA reads TGTGCCACCAGCAGAGCGACAGGGGTGGGAGGCGGCTACACCTTC.

The chain couples TRBV30 to TRBJ1-3; D perhaps matches TRBD1 (5 bases). CDR3 size: 16 residues. Trimming removed 2 bases from V and 8 bases from J, with 22 bases in between. Germline CDR1 GTSNPN, CDR2 SVGIG (reference sequence). CDR3 bases: TGTGCCTGGAGTCGATTCCCCGCAGGGAGGTTGGACACCATATATTTT. Translation gives CAWSRFPAGRLDTIYF.

The chain has TRBV29-1 and TRBJ2-2, with 10 bases matching TRBD1. V gave up 8 bases and J gave up 5 bases; unmatched junction bases: 5. In germline, CDR1 is SQVTM, CDR2 ANQGSEA. There are 13 residues in the CDR3. The CDR3 region has the DNA TGCAGCACGGGACAGGGGACGACCGGGGAGCTGTTTTTT. It specifies CSTGQGTTGELFF.

J is TRBJ1-6 and V is TRBV6-1, with D perhaps TRBD1 (6 bases). Trimming cost V 5 bases and J 7 bases, with 12 bases left between them. Germline CDR1 reads MNHNS; CDR2 reads SASEGT. This CDR3 is 14 amino acids long. The DNA of the CDR3 is TGTGCCAGCAGTCAAGGGGGGAGGAATTCACCCCTCCACTTT. Translating gives CASSQGGRNSPLHF.

V usage is TRBV5-1 and J usage is TRBJ1-2; a possible D gene is TRBD1 (5 bases). CDR3 length equals 15 residues. The germline V and J ends were trimmed by 0 bases and 4 bases, with 13 bases remaining between them. Germline CDR1 is SGHRS and CDR2 is YFSETQ. In nucleotides, the CDR3 is TGCGCCAGCAGCTTGGACGCGACAGACGCCTATGGCTACACCTTC. This sequence encodes CASSLDATDAYGYTF.

This clone was recorded at least ten times. This sequence joins TRBV18 and TRBJ2-7; 8 bases line up with TRBD1. Germline lookup yields CDR1 KGHSH and CDR2 LQKENI. With V trimmed by 4 bases and J by 5 bases, 7 bases remained unmatched. This CDR3 has 14 amino acids. The CDR3 protein is CASSRGQGADEQYF. CDR3 sequence (DNA): TGTGCCAGCTCACGGGGGCAGGGGGCAGACGAGCAGTACTTC.

The V and J genes are TRBV11-2 and TRBJ2-3, with TRBD2 matching 12 bases. Germline V gene sequence: CDR1 SGHAT, CDR2 FQNNGV. This CDR3 is 15 amino acids long. Trimming took 5 bases from V and 5 from J; bases not matched to a gene: 5. The CDR3 sequence is CASSPWTSGVDTQYF. The CDR3, as DNA: TGTGCCAGCAGCCCCTGGACTAGCGGGGTAGATACGCAGTATTTT.

The chain joins TRBV6-5 to TRBJ1-1; 7 bases are a match to TRBD1. With 6 bases clipped from V and 1 base from J, the junction kept 8 bases outside the gene matches. CDR3 length: 15 residues. Germline CDR1 MNHEY, CDR2 SVGAGI. This CDR3 is CASRENRGWNTEAFF. DNA for the CDR3: TGTGCCAGCAGGGAGAACAGGGGATGGAACACTGAAGCTTTCTTT.

This clone was recorded once. The CDR3 protein is CASSLGTNRFMDEQYF. The CDR3 coding sequence is TGTGCCAGCAGCTTAGGGACTAATAGGTTTATGGACGAGCAGTACTTC. This chain connects TRBV7-6 to TRBJ2-7; tentatively, D is TRBD2 (6 bases). CDR1 is SGHVS, CDR2 FNYEAQ, per germline. The CDR3 loop spans 16 amino acids. Trimming took off 1 base at V and 5 bases at J, with 18 bases between the two ends. Based on the CDR3 plus reference TRBV7-6 and TRBJ2-7, the full variable domain is GAGVSQSPRYKVTKRGQDVALRCDPISGHVSLYWYRQALGQGPEFLTYFNYEAQQDKSGLPNDRFSAERPEGSISTLTIQRTEQRDSAMYRCASSLGTNRFMDEQYFGPGTRLTVT.

V and J are TRBV7-6 and TRBJ2-1, with a weak D call TRBD1 (5 bases). The length of the CDR3 is 14 residues. Germline V gene lookup returns CDR1 SGHVS and CDR2 FNYEAQ. V shed 0 bases and J shed 7 bases, with 10 bases lying between them. This chain's CDR3 is CASSLARVKNEQFF. The CDR3 DNA reads TGTGCCAGCAGCTTAGCCAGGGTCAAGAATGAGCAGTTCTTC.